The sequence of this T cell receptor beta chain was determined in a study of blood T cell repertoires in COVID-19. Study context: Donors in the United States, Italy and Spain gave samples during acute or convalescent COVID-19. PBMCs, B-cell-depleted T cells, or T cells provided the cDNA or gDNA that made up the material.

Original analysis: The assay estimated nucleated cells by amplifying reference gene primers. Libraries were prepared by immunoSEQ multiplex PCR; TCRdb keeps only in-frame clonotypes and omits some of them. D and trimming were read from the DNA, whereas the V and J calls and clone size are those reported in that table. The sample contains about 53,000 clones, around 86% of which appear only once. This clone appeared a few times. The V end lost 3 bases, the J end lost 3 bases, and 8 bases lay between the germline ends. The germline V gene has CDR1 SEHNR and CDR2 FQNEAQ (reference sequence). The CDR3 totals 13 residues.

The receptor comes from an elderly man with acute or convalescent COVID-19. Material: peripheral blood. The V and J genes are TRBV7-9 and TRBJ1-1, with no clear D. The CDR3 bases are TGTGCCAGCAGCTTTATGAGGGACACTGAAGCTTTCTTT. Its protein is CASSFMRDTEAFF.